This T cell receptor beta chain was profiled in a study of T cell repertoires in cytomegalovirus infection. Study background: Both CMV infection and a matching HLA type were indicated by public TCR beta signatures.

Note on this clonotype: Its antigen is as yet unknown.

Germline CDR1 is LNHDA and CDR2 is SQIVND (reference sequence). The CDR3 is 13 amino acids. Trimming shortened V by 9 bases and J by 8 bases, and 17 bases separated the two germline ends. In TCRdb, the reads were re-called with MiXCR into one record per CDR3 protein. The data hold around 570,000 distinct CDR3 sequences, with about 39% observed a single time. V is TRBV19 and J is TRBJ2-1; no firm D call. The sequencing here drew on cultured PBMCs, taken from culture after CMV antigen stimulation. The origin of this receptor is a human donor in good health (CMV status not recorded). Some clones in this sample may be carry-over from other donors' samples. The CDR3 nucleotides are TGTGCCAGCCAGAAGGGTGCAAGCTATGAGCAGTTCTTC. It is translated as CASQKGASYEQFF.